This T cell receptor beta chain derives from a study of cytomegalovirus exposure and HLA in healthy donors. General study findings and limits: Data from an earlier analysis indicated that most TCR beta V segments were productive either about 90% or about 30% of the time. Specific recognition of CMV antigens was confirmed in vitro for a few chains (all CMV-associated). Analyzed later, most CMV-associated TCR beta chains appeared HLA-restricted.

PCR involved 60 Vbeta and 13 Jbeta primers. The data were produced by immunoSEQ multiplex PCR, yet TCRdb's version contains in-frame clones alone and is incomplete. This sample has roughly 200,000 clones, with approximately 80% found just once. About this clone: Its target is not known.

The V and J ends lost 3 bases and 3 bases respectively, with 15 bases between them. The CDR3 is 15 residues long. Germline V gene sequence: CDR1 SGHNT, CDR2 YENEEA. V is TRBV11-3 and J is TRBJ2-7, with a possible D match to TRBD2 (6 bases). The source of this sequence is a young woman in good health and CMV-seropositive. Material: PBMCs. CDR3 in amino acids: CASSFLGGELYEQYF. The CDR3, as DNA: TGTGCCAGCAGCTTCCTCGGCGGGGAGCTCTACGAGCAGTACTTC.